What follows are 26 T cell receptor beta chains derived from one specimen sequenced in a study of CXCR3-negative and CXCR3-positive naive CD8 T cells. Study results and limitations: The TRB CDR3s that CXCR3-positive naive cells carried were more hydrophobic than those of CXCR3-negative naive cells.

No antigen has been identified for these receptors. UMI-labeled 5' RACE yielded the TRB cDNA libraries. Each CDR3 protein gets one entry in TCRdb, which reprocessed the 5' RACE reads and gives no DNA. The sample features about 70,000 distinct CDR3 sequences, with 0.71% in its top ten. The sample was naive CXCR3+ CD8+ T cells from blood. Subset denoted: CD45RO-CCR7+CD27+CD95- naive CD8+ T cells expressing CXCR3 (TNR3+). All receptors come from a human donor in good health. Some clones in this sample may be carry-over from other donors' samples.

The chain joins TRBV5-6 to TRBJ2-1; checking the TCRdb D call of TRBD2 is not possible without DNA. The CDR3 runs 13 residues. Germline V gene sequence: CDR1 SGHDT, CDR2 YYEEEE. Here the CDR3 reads CASSPSRDNEQFF.

CDR3 residues: CASSLGRDNEQFF. The V gene is TRBV11-2, the J gene TRBJ2-1; TCRdb reports TRBD1, a call that lacks DNA to check it against. CDR3 length: 13 residues. The germline V gene has CDR1 SGHAT and CDR2 FQNNGV.

CDR3 protein: CASSSKWGTEAFF. The genes are TRBV28 and TRBJ1-1. CDR1 and CDR2 (germline): MDHEN, SYDVKM. The CDR3 is 13 amino acids.

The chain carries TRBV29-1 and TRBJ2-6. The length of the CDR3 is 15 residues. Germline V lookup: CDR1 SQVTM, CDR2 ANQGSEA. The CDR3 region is CSVESSRAGANVLTF. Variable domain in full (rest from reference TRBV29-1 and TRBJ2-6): SAVISQKPSRDICQRGTSLTIQCQVDSQVTMMFWYRQQPGQSLTLIATANQGSEATYESGFVIDKFPISRPNLTFSTLTVSNMSPEDSSIYLCSVESSRAGANVLTFGAGSRLTVL.

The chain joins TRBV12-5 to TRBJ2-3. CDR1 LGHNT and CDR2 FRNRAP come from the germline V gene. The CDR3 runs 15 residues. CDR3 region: CASGLVGEGTDTQYF.

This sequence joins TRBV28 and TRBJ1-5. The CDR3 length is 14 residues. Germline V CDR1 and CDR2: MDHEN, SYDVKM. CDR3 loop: CASRLLTGNQPQHF. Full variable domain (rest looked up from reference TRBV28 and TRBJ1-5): DVKVTQSSRYLVKRTGEKVFLECVQDMDHENMFWYRQDPGLGLRLIYFSYDVKMKEKGDIPEGYSVSREKKERFSLILESASTNQTSMYLCASRLLTGNQPQHFGDGTRLSIL.

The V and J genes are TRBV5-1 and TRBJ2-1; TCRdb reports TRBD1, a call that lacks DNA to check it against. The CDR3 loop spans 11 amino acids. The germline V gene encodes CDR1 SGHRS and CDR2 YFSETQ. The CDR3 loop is CASSPGTEQFF.

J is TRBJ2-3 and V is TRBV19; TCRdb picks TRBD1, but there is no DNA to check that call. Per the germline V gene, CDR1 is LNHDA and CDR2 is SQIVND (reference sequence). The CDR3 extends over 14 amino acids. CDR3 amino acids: CASSIAGGTDTQYF.

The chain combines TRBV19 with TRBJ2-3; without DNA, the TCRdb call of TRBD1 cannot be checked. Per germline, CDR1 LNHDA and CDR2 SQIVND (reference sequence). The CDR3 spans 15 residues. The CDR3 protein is CASSLGTGGADTQYF. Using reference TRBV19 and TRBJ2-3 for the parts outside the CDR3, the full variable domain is DGGITQSPKYLFRKEGQNVTLSCEQNLNHDAMYWYRQDPGQGLRLIYYSQIVNDFQKGDIAEGYSVSREKKESFPLTVTSAQKNPTAFYLCASSLGTGGADTQYFGPGTRLTVL.

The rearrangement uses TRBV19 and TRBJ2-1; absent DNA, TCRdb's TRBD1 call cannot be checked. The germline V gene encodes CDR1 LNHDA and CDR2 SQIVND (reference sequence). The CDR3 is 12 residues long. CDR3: CATTGPHNEQFF.

This chain's CDR3 is CASQGGYGYTF. The chain combines TRBV2 with TRBJ1-2; without DNA, the TCRdb call of TRBD1 cannot be checked. CDR3 size: 11 residues. Germline-derived CDR1 and CDR2 are SNHLY and FYNNEI.

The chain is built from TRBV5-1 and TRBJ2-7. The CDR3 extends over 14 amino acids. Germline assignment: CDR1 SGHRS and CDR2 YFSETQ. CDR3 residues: CASSLRAQDYEQYF.

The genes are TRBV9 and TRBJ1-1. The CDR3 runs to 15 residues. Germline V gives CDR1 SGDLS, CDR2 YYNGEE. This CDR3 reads CASSRPGVRDTEAFF.

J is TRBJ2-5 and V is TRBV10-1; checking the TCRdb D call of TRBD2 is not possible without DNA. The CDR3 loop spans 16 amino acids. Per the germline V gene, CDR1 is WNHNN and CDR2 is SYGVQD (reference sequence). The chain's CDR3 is CASSERFGDLGKTQYF.

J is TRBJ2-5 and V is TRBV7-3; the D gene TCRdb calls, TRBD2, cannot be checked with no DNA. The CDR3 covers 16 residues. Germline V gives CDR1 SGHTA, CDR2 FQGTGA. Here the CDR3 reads CASSFFGSGRQETQYF.

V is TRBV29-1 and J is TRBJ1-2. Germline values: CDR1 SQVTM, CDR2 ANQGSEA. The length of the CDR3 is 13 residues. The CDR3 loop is CSVDQITNYGYTF.

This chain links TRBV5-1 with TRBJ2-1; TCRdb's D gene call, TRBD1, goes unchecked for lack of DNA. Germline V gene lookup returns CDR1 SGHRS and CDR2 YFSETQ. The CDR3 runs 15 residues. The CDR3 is CASSLVGDHPHEQFF.

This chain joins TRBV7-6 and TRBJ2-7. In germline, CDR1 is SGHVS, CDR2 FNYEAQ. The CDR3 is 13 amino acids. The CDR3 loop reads CASSPGISYEQYF.

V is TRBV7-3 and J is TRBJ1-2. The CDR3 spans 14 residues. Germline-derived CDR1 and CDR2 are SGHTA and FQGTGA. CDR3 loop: CASSLTDEDYGYTF.

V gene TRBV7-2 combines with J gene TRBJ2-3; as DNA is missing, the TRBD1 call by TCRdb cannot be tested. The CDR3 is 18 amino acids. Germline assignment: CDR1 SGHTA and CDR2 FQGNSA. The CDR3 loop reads CASSFLQGWRESTDTQYF.

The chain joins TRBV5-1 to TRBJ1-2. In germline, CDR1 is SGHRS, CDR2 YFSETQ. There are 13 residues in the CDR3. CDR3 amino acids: CASSLDYTDGYTF.

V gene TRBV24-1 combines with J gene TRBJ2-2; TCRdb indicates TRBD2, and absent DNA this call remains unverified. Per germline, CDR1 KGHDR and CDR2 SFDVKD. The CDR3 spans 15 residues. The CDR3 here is CATSGGERDTGELFF.

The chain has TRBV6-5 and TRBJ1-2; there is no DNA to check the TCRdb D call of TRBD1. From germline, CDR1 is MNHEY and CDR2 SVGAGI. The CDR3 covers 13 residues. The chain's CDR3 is CASRTQGPRGYTF.

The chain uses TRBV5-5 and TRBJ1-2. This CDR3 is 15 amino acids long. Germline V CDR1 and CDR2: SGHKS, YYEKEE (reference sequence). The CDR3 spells CASSLRSTIDYGYTF. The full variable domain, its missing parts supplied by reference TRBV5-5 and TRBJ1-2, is DAGVTQSPTHLIKTRGQQVTLRCSPISGHKSVSWYQQVLGQGPQFIFQYYEKEERGRGNFPDRFSARQFPNYSSELNVNALLLGDSALYLCASSLRSTIDYGYTFGSGTRLTVV.

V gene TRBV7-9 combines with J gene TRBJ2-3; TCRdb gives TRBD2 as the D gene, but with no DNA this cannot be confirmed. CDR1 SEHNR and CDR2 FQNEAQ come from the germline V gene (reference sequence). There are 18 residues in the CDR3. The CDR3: CASSPREVAVHSTDTQYF.

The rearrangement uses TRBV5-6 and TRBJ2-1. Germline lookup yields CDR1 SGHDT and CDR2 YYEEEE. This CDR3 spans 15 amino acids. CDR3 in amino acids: CASINTGSSYNEQFF. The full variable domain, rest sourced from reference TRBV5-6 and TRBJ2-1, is DAGVTQSPTHLIKTRGQQVTLRCSPKSGHDTVSWYQQALGQGPQFIFQYYEEEERQRGNFPDRFSGHQFPNYSSELNVNALLLGDSALYLCASINTGSSYNEQFFGPGTRLTVL.